A selection of T cell receptor beta chains follows, all from one sample in a study of shared clonotypes between healthy human individuals. Here immunoSEQ multiplex PCR was the method, and the copy in TCRdb shows in-frame clones only, minus some. The data hold roughly 2 million clones, with 85% to 95% observed a single time. Source material: naive CD4+ T cells sorted from blood. The receptors shown here come from a man between 18 and 29 years old in good health. Each CDR3 is given with its conserved first and last residue. D genes are given only for firm matches. Clone size is shown for a subset of rows, as once, few, many or a class of expanded clone.

clone_size: -; j_call: TRBJ1-4; d_call: -; v_call: TRBV5-8; cdr3_aa: CASPLGRSFNEKLFF; cdr3_nt: TGTGCCAGCCCGTTGGGGAGGAGTTTTAATGAAAAACTGTTTTTT
clone_size: -; j_call: TRBJ2-7; d_call: TRBD1; v_call: TRBV2; cdr3_aa: CASSGTVIGYEQYF; cdr3_nt: TGTGCCAGCAGCGGGACAGTCATTGGGTACGAGCAGTACTTC
clone_size: -; j_call: TRBJ2-7; d_call: TRBD2; v_call: TRBV27; cdr3_aa: CASRVSGGTSYEQYF; cdr3_nt: TGTGCCAGCAGGGTTAGCGGGGGGACCTCCTACGAGCAGTACTTC
clone_size: -; j_call: TRBJ2-7; d_call: -; v_call: TRBV18; cdr3_aa: CASSPEIGYEQYF; cdr3_nt: TGTGCCAGCTCGCCAGAAATCGGCTACGAGCAGTACTTC
clone_size: -; j_call: TRBJ2-7; d_call: -; v_call: TRBV5-4; cdr3_aa: CASSLQGGSYEQYF; cdr3_nt: TGTGCCAGCAGCTTACAGGGAGGCTCCTACGAGCAGTACTTC
clone_size: -; j_call: TRBJ2-2; d_call: TRBD2; v_call: TRBV5-4; cdr3_aa: CASSSLAGGNTGELFF; cdr3_nt: TGTGCCAGCAGCTCTTTGGCGGGGGGGAATACCGGGGAGCTGTTTTTT
clone_size: -; j_call: TRBJ2-7; d_call: -; v_call: TRBV6-1; cdr3_aa: CASSLDPPYEQYF; cdr3_nt: TGTGCCAGCAGCCTCGACCCCCCCTACGAGCAGTACTTC
clone_size: -; j_call: TRBJ2-3; d_call: -; v_call: TRBV11-2; cdr3_aa: CVGIRGYF; cdr3_nt: TGTGTAGGGATCAGGGGGTATTTT
clone_size: -; j_call: TRBJ1-2; d_call: TRBD1; v_call: TRBV30; cdr3_aa: CAWSNRGPYGYTF; cdr3_nt: TGTGCCTGGAGTAACAGGGGGCCCTATGGCTACACCTTC
clone_size: -; j_call: TRBJ1-6; d_call: -; v_call: TRBV2; cdr3_aa: CASSVLSGNSPLHF; cdr3_nt: TGTGCCAGCAGTGTATTAAGCGGTAATTCACCCCTCCACTTT
clone_size: -; j_call: TRBJ1-4; d_call: -; v_call: TRBV7-9; cdr3_aa: CASSLAGVNEKLFF; cdr3_nt: TGTGCCAGCAGCTTAGCGGGAGTTAATGAAAAACTGTTTTTT
clone_size: -; j_call: TRBJ2-7; d_call: TRBD2; v_call: TRBV25-1; cdr3_aa: CASSDQTSGISYEQYF; cdr3_nt: TGTGCCAGCAGTGACCAAACTAGCGGGATCTCCTACGAGCAGTACTTC
clone_size: once; j_call: TRBJ2-3; d_call: TRBD2; v_call: TRBV28; cdr3_aa: CASSLLRGGKDTQYF; cdr3_nt: TGTGCCAGCAGCCTTCTCCGGGGGGGGAAAGATACGCAGTATTTT
clone_size: -; j_call: TRBJ2-3; d_call: -; v_call: TRBV9; cdr3_aa: CASSVGGSPDTQYF; cdr3_nt: TGTGCCAGCAGCGTAGGAGGATCCCCAGATACGCAGTATTTT
clone_size: -; j_call: TRBJ2-6; d_call: -; v_call: TRBV30; cdr3_aa: CAWSVWVGDANVLTF; cdr3_nt: TGTGCCTGGAGTGTCTGGGTAGGGGACGCCAACGTCCTGACTTTC
clone_size: -; j_call: TRBJ2-7; d_call: TRBD1; v_call: TRBV4-1; cdr3_aa: CASSQDDRAYEQYF; cdr3_nt: TGCGCCAGCAGCCAAGATGACAGGGCCTACGAGCAGTACTTC
clone_size: -; j_call: TRBJ1-2; d_call: -; v_call: TRBV2; cdr3_aa: CASNPQGRRGYTF; cdr3_nt: TGTGCCAGCAACCCCCAGGGTCGGAGAGGCTACACCTTC
clone_size: -; j_call: TRBJ2-1; d_call: TRBD2; v_call: TRBV7-9; cdr3_aa: CASSPRGLAGPGYNEQFF; cdr3_nt: TGTGCCAGCAGCCCGCGGGGACTAGCGGGCCCGGGGTACAATGAGCAGTTCTTC
clone_size: -; j_call: TRBJ1-6; d_call: -; v_call: TRBV18; cdr3_aa: CASSPGSVGISPLHF; cdr3_nt: TGTGCCAGCTCACCTGGTAGTGTGGGGATTTCACCCCTCCACTTT
clone_size: -; j_call: TRBJ1-5; d_call: -; v_call: TRBV5-3; cdr3_aa: CARSFVPVGWGNQPQHF; cdr3_nt: TGTGCCAGAAGCTTCGTCCCGGTTGGGTGGGGGAATCAGCCCCAGCATTTT
clone_size: -; j_call: TRBJ1-1; d_call: -; v_call: TRBV4-1; cdr3_aa: CASSQGVSNTEAFF; cdr3_nt: TGCGCCAGCAGCCAAGGGGTGAGTAACACTGAAGCTTTCTTT
clone_size: -; j_call: TRBJ2-1; d_call: -; v_call: TRBV18; cdr3_aa: CASSPPVSSYNEQFF; cdr3_nt: TGTGCCAGCTCACCACCAGTCAGCTCCTACAATGAGCAGTTCTTC
clone_size: once; j_call: TRBJ2-7; d_call: TRBD1; v_call: TRBV28; cdr3_aa: CASSLGGQGDYEQYF; cdr3_nt: TGTGCCAGCAGTTTAGGGGGACAGGGCGACTACGAGCAGTACTTC
clone_size: -; j_call: TRBJ2-1; d_call: -; v_call: TRBV7-9; cdr3_aa: CASSSGSGDSYNEQFF; cdr3_nt: TGTGCCAGCAGCTCGGGTTCGGGCGACTCCTACAATGAGCAGTTCTTC
clone_size: -; j_call: TRBJ2-2; d_call: TRBD2; v_call: TRBV7-9; cdr3_aa: CASPWTSGSAGELFF; cdr3_nt: TGTGCCAGCCCGTGGACTAGCGGGAGTGCCGGGGAGCTGTTTTTT
clone_size: -; j_call: TRBJ2-7; d_call: -; v_call: TRBV2; cdr3_aa: CASSELSYEQYF; cdr3_nt: TGTGCCAGCAGTGAACTTAGCTACGAGCAGTACTTC
clone_size: -; j_call: TRBJ1-5; d_call: -; v_call: TRBV29-1; cdr3_aa: CSVGTAGDSNQPQHF; cdr3_nt: TGCAGCGTCGGAACAGCAGGGGATAGCAATCAGCCCCAGCATTTT
clone_size: -; j_call: TRBJ2-2; d_call: -; v_call: TRBV10-3; cdr3_aa: CAITQGINTGELFF; cdr3_nt: TGTGCCATCACTCAGGGGATAAACACCGGGGAGCTGTTTTTT
clone_size: -; j_call: TRBJ1-3; d_call: -; v_call: TRBV9; cdr3_aa: CASSVGWQGLTGEHF; cdr3_nt: TGTGCCAGCAGCGTAGGTTGGCAAGGTCTCACTGGAGAACATTTT
clone_size: -; j_call: TRBJ1-1; d_call: -; v_call: TRBV28; cdr3_aa: CASSFSITNTEAFF; cdr3_nt: TGTGCCAGCAGTTTTAGTATTACTAACACTGAAGCTTTCTTT
clone_size: few; j_call: TRBJ1-3; d_call: -; v_call: TRBV30; cdr3_aa: CAWSVLSRSLSGNTIYF; cdr3_nt: TGTGCCTGGAGTGTACTGAGTCGCTCCCTCTCTGGAAACACCATATATTTT
clone_size: -; j_call: TRBJ1-1; d_call: -; v_call: TRBV30; cdr3_aa: CAWRGGMNTEAFF; cdr3_nt: TGTGCCTGGAGGGGTGGGATGAACACTGAAGCTTTCTTT
clone_size: -; j_call: TRBJ2-7; d_call: TRBD2; v_call: TRBV7-2; cdr3_aa: CASSRTSGDRYEQYF; cdr3_nt: TGTGCCAGCAGCCGGACTAGCGGGGACCGATACGAGCAGTACTTC
clone_size: -; j_call: TRBJ1-1; d_call: TRBD1; v_call: TRBV25-1; cdr3_aa: CASGDRGANTEAFF; cdr3_nt: TGTGCCAGCGGGGACAGGGGGGCCAACACTGAAGCTTTCTTT
clone_size: -; j_call: TRBJ1-2; d_call: TRBD1; v_call: TRBV6-5; cdr3_aa: CASSYSLTGTTYGYTF; cdr3_nt: TGTGCCAGCAGTTACTCGTTGACAGGGACGACCTATGGCTACACCTTC
clone_size: -; j_call: TRBJ2-1; d_call: TRBD2; v_call: TRBV9; cdr3_aa: CASSVDLAGYNEQFF; cdr3_nt: TGTGCCAGCAGCGTAGACCTAGCGGGATACAATGAGCAGTTCTTC
clone_size: -; j_call: TRBJ2-1; d_call: TRBD1; v_call: TRBV14; cdr3_aa: CASSQLGLRTGSNEQFF; cdr3_nt: TGTGCCAGCAGCCAACTCGGTTTGCGGACAGGGAGTAATGAGCAGTTCTTC
clone_size: -; j_call: TRBJ1-1; d_call: TRBD1; v_call: TRBV6-1; cdr3_aa: CASSGLQGGNTEAFF; cdr3_nt: TGTGCCAGCAGTGGGCTCCAGGGGGGGAACACTGAAGCTTTCTTT
clone_size: -; j_call: TRBJ2-3; d_call: -; v_call: TRBV5-1; cdr3_aa: CASSLGSYPTDTQYF; cdr3_nt: TGCGCCAGCAGCTTGGGATCTTACCCCACAGATACGCAGTATTTT
clone_size: -; j_call: TRBJ2-5; d_call: -; v_call: TRBV4-1; cdr3_aa: CASSRFGQQETQYF; cdr3_nt: TGCGCCAGCAGCCGGTTTGGACAGCAAGAGACCCAGTACTTC
clone_size: once; j_call: TRBJ2-1; d_call: TRBD2; v_call: TRBV7-9; cdr3_aa: CASSETKRDFHNEQFF; cdr3_nt: TGTGCCAGCAGCGAGACTAAGCGGGATTTCCACAATGAGCAGTTCTTC